This T cell receptor (beta chain) stems from a study of T cell repertoires in ileal Crohn's disease. Notes on this clone: Its specificity is not known.

Findings of the study overall: Compared with CD4 T cells, sorted CD8 cells carried more expanded clones.

Five hundred nanograms of biopsy DNA per sample underwent TCRB immunosequencing. Profiled with immunoSEQ multiplex PCR; TCRdb holds only in-frame clones, not every one. The sample holds roughly 5,100 clones, around 85% seen once. Specimen: ileal tissue. The sequence was collected from an adult with Crohn's disease.

The CDR3 spells CASSQQGMTYGYTF. The DNA of the CDR3 is TGCGCCAGCAGCCAACAGGGTATGACCTATGGCTACACCTTC. The gene calls are TRBV4-1 and TRBJ1-2; the D gene is possibly TRBD1 (5 bases). Trimming removed 2 bases from V and 4 bases from J, with 11 bases in between. The CDR3 runs to 14 residues. Germline V lookup: CDR1 MGHRA, CDR2 YSYEKL.